This is a list of T cell receptor beta chains from one sample in a study of blood T cell repertoires in COVID-19. Using immunoSEQ multiplex PCR, the repertoire was profiled, and TCRdb retains in-frame clones only, with some absent. The sample lists some 240,000 clones; roughly 84% were seen once. The sequenced material came from peripheral blood. All receptors derive from a woman between 40 and 55 years old who had recovered from COVID-19. Each CDR3 is given with its conserved first and last residue. A D gene is named only where the DNA matches it firmly. Clone size is given for some rows only: seen once, a few or many times, or a class if the clone is expanded.

J | V | size | D | DNA | CDR3
TRBJ1-1 | TRBV7-9 | . | . | TGTGCCAGCAGCTTAGCGGTCGGGGGGAACACTGAAGCTTTCTTT | CASSLAVGGNTEAFF
TRBJ1-6 | TRBV5-1 | . | TRBD1 | TGCGCCAGCAGCTCCAGGGGGGATGATAATTCACCCCTCCACTTT | CASSSRGDDNSPLHF
TRBJ1-1 | TRBV3-1/TRBV3-2 | . | . | TGTGCCAGCAGCTGGACAGCGAACACTGAAGCTTTCTTT | CASSWTANTEAFF
TRBJ1-1 | TRBV5-5 | . | . | TGTGCCAGCAGCTTGGGGCGGGTCGGCACTGAAGCTTTCTTT | CASSLGRVGTEAFF
TRBJ2-5 | TRBV7-9 | . | . | TGTGCCAGCAGCTTAGCGCAACAGGGACAAGAGACCCAGTACTTC | CASSLAQQGQETQYF
TRBJ1-1 | TRBV2 | once | TRBD1 | TGTGCCAGCAGTACCCAGACAGGGGTCACTGAAGCTTTCTTT | CASSTQTGVTEAFF
TRBJ2-7 | TRBV3-1/TRBV3-2 | once | . | TGTGCCAGCAGCCAAGATGGTCGGAGGGAGCAGTACTTC | CASSQDGRREQYF
TRBJ2-7 | TRBV6-5 | . | TRBD2 | TGTGCCAGCAGCCCGCGACTAGCTGGCGAGCAGTACTTC | CASSPRLAGEQYF
TRBJ2-3 | TRBV18 | . | TRBD1 | TGTGCCAGCTCACCTTGGGACAGCAGAGTAACAGATACGCAGTATTTT | CASSPWDSRVTDTQYF
TRBJ1-2 | TRBV18 | once | TRBD1 | TGTGCCAGCTCACCCGGGACAGGGGCGGACTATGGCTACACCTTC | CASSPGTGADYGYTF
TRBJ2-1 | TRBV10-3 | . | . | TGTGCCATCAGTGAAACAGGGGACTCCAATGAGCAGTTCTTC | CAISETGDSNEQFF
TRBJ2-5 | TRBV5-1 | . | TRBD2 | TGCGCCAGCAGCCCGGCGGCGGGACTAGCGAGCGGGGGGACCCAGTACTTC | CASSPAAGLASGGTQYF
TRBJ2-7 | TRBV6-5 | . | . | TGTGCCAGCAGGGACACACAGCATGACGAGCAGTACTTC | CASRDTQHDEQYF
TRBJ2-3 | TRBV6-6 | . | . | TGTGCCAGCAGTTACAGCCTAAAGGGGTCAGATACGCAGTATTTT | CASSYSLKGSDTQYF
TRBJ1-5 | TRBV6-2/TRBV6-3 | . | . | TGTGCCAGCAGTCAGACAGCGTACAATCAGCCCCAGCATTTT | CASSQTAYNQPQHF
TRBJ1-1 | TRBV29-1 | . | . | TGCAGCGTTGAAGGGTCGGGGGGCACTGAAGCTTTCTTT | CSVEGSGGTEAFF
TRBJ1-3 | TRBV28 | . | TRBD1 | TGTGCCAGCAGTTTATCATACTGGACAGGGAATGGCGGAAACACCATATATTTT | CASSLSYWTGNGGNTIYF
TRBJ2-5 | TRBV29-1 | . | TRBD2 | TGCAGCGTTGTTTCCGGGGGGGAGACCCAGTACTTC | CSVVSGGETQYF
TRBJ1-1 | TRBV20-1 | . | . | TGCAGTGCTTGGCCAGACAGTGAAGCTTTCTTT | CSAWPDSEAFF
TRBJ1-5 | TRBV30 | once | . | TGTGCCTGGAGTACACATAATCAGCCCCAGCATTTT | CAWSTHNQPQHF
TRBJ1-6 | TRBV15 | . | . | TGTGCCACCAGCACTAGACAGTATAATTCACCCCTCCACTTT | CATSTRQYNSPLHF
TRBJ1-5 | TRBV7-9 | . | TRBD1 | TGTGCCAGCAGCGCCACCTCAGGGGGAAATCAGCCCCAGCATTTT | CASSATSGGNQPQHF
TRBJ1-1 | TRBV6-5 | once | . | TGTGCCAGCAGTTTCAGGGGTACTGAAGCTTTCTTT | CASSFRGTEAFF
TRBJ1-1 | TRBV6-5 | . | . | TGTGCCAGCAGCCGTGGGGGCGGTTCCGACACTGAAGCTTTCTTT | CASSRGGGSDTEAFF
TRBJ1-1 | TRBV18 | . | . | TGTGCCAGCTCACCACCAGGTCGGGGGGACACTGAAGCTTTCTTT | CASSPPGRGDTEAFF
TRBJ1-6 | TRBV11-2 | . | TRBD1 | TGTGCCAGCAGCCCGAACCTCGACAGGGGCTATTCACCCCTCCACTTT | CASSPNLDRGYSPLHF
TRBJ2-5 | TRBV6-6 | once | . | TGTGCCAGCAGTTACTTGGGGGGAGCCCAAGAGACCCAGTACTTC | CASSYLGGAQETQYF
TRBJ1-4 | TRBV5-1 | . | TRBD1 | TGCGCCAGCAGCAGGGACAGTCCTAATGAAAAACTGTTTTTT | CASSRDSPNEKLFF
TRBJ2-7 | TRBV27 | once | . | TGTGCCAGCAGTCTCGGAAGGGCGGGGACCTACGAGCAGTACTTC | CASSLGRAGTYEQYF
TRBJ2-1 | TRBV10-3 | . | . | TGTGCCATCAGTCCCGGGACCTACAATGAGCAGTTCTTC | CAISPGTYNEQFF
TRBJ2-5 | TRBV11-3 | . | . | TGTGCCAGCAGCTCATGGGACAAACAGGCACAAGAGACCCAGTACTTC | CASSSWDKQAQETQYF
TRBJ1-2 | TRBV20-1 | . | . | TGCAGTGCTAGAGTAGCCTATGGCTACACCTTC | CSARVAYGYTF
TRBJ1-6 | TRBV7-2 | . | . | TGTGCCAGCCGGCAGGCCCTGGGTTCACCCCTCCACTTT | CASRQALGSPLHF
TRBJ2-5 | TRBV7-2 | . | TRBD2 | TGTGCCAGCAGCTTAGAACTAGCGGAAGAGACCCAGTACTTC | CASSLELAEETQYF
TRBJ1-6 | TRBV6-6 | . | . | TGTGCCAGCAGTTCTCGGACAGCCTATAATTCACCCCTCCACTTT | CASSSRTAYNSPLHF
TRBJ2-3 | TRBV10-3 | . | . | TGTGCCATCATGGGGGCCCTCGATACGCAGTATTTT | CAIMGALDTQYF
TRBJ1-3 | TRBV21-1 | . | . | TGTGCCAGCAGCAAAGGATTGTCAGGGGTAGGAAACACCATATATTTT | CASSKGLSGVGNTIYF
TRBJ1-4 | TRBV19 | few | TRBD1 | TGTGCCAGCAAGACAGGGTCTAATGAAAAACTGTTTTTT | CASKTGSNEKLFF
TRBJ2-3 | TRBV30 | . | TRBD2 | TGTGCCTGGCGGGGGGGGGCGAGGACAGATACGCAGTATTTT | CAWRGGARTDTQYF
TRBJ2-1 | TRBV9 | . | . | TGTGCCAGCAGCGTGACTAGATATGAGCAGTTCTTC | CASSVTRYEQFF
TRBJ1-2 | TRBV24-1 | . | TRBD1 | TGTGCCACCAGTGATTCAGGGGGCGCGGAGGGCTACACCTTC | CATSDSGGAEGYTF
TRBJ2-2 | TRBV7-9 | few | . | TGTGCCAGCAGCTTAGCGGTCTCAGGAACAAGCAGGGAGCTGTTTTTT | CASSLAVSGTSRELFF
TRBJ2-3 | TRBV6-1 | . | . | TGTGCCAGCAGTGAAGGGGGCGATACGCAGTATTTT | CASSEGGDTQYF
TRBJ1-2 | TRBV6-1 | . | . | TGTGCCAGCAGTGAAAGATGGCCGGGCTATGGCTACACCTTC | CASSERWPGYGYTF
TRBJ2-2 | TRBV5-1 | few | TRBD2 | TGCGCCAGCAGCTTACAAGGACTAGCGGGGGCGAACACCGGGGAGCTGTTTTTT | CASSLQGLAGANTGELFF
TRBJ2-5 | TRBV7-6 | . | . | TGTGCCAGCAGCTTACGGACAAACGGAGAGACCCAGTACTTC | CASSLRTNGETQYF
TRBJ1-5 | TRBV7-2 | once | TRBD1 | TGTGCCAGCAGCTTAGGAGGAGGGGGCTCTCAGCCCCAGCATTTT | CASSLGGGGSQPQHF
TRBJ2-5 | TRBV5-8 | once | . | TGTGCCAGCAGCTGGCCGGGGACCCAGTACTTC | CASSWPGTQYF
TRBJ1-6 | TRBV27 | . | TRBD1 | TGTGCCAGCAGTTTATTAGGGACAGGGGGTTCACCCCTCCACTTT | CASSLLGTGGSPLHF
TRBJ2-7 | TRBV28 | . | TRBD1 | TGTGCCAGCAGTCGTATGGCCCTCGACAGGGGAGGATTCGAGCAGTACTTC | CASSRMALDRGGFEQYF
TRBJ1-1 | TRBV18 | . | . | TGTGCCAGCTCACGGGCTTTTGGGTATGACACTGAAGCTTTCTTT | CASSRAFGYDTEAFF
TRBJ1-1 | TRBV29-1 | . | . | TGCAGCGTTCGAGGAAGAGCCCAAATGAACACTGAAGCTTTCTTT | CSVRGRAQMNTEAFF
TRBJ2-1 | TRBV19 | . | TRBD2 | TGTGCCAGTAGCCGGACTAGCGGGGAACTTGAGCAGTTCTTC | CASSRTSGELEQFF
TRBJ2-3 | TRBV6-4 | many | TRBD2 | TGTGCCAGCAGTGACTCAGGGACTAGCGATACGCAGTATTTT | CASSDSGTSDTQYF